The T cell receptor beta chain under discussion was sequenced for a study of T cell changes during pregnancy in multiple sclerosis. Germline V lookup: CDR1 SGHDN, CDR2 FVKESK. V shed 4 bases, J shed 3 bases, and the junction held 3 bases outside the gene matches. This CDR3 has 14 amino acids. Produced via immunoSEQ multiplex PCR; TCRdb's table is partial and in-frame only. Of about 64,000 clones listed, over 85% were seen once; the top ten hold 1.4%. This TCR was recovered from a female donor with multiple sclerosis, enrolled in a pregnancy study. The J gene is TRBJ2-1, the V gene TRBV14; TRBD2 matches at 7 bases. This specimen was peripheral blood, taken in the second trimester of pregnancy. The chain's CDR3 is CASSLPGGYNEQFF. In DNA, the CDR3 is TGTGCCAGCAGCCTCCCGGGAGGCTACAATGAGCAGTTCTTC.